The 2 T cell receptor beta chains presented below share a single source sample, sequenced in a study of cytomegalovirus exposure and HLA in healthy donors. The study ran its PCR with 60 Vbeta and 13 Jbeta primers. Measured with immunoSEQ multiplex PCR; TCRdb has only the in-frame clones, and not every one. The sample carries about 200,000 clones, 75% to 90% recorded once. Sequencing was performed on PBMCs. All receptors derive from a young man in good health and CMV-seronegative.

The rearrangement links TRBV2 to TRBJ1-1, with a weak D call TRBD1 (5 bases). From germline, CDR1 is SNHLY and CDR2 FYNNEI. The ends were cut back, 1 base at V and 6 bases at J, with 12 bases in the middle. The CDR3 extends over 14 amino acids. This CDR3 reads CASSEEGLGPEAFF. The CDR3 region has the DNA TGTGCCAGCAGTGAAGAAGGGTTGGGGCCTGAAGCTTTCTTT. Looking up the rest from reference TRBV2 and TRBJ1-1 gives the full variable domain: EPEVTQTPSHQVTQMGQEVILRCVPISNHLYFYWYRQILGQKVEFLVSFYNNEISEKSEIFDDQFSVERPDGSNFTLKIRSTKLEDSAMYFCASSEEGLGPEAFFGQGTRLTVV.

The chain joins TRBV6-4 to TRBJ1-6, with D maybe TRBD1 (5 bases). This CDR3 is 15 amino acids long. V lost 6 bases and J lost 7, with 16 bases in between. Germline V gives CDR1 MRHNA, CDR2 SNTAGT. This CDR3 is CASRVTGQINSPLHF. The CDR3 nucleotides read TGTGCCAGCAGAGTAACCGGACAAATAAATTCACCCCTCCACTTT.